The 18 T cell receptor beta chains below were found in one sample sequenced in a study of cytomegalovirus exposure and HLA in healthy donors. PCR primers comprised 60 Vbeta and 13 Jbeta primers. Clones were sequenced by immunoSEQ multiplex PCR, and TCRdb holds only the in-frame ones, with some missing. The sample carries about 150,000 clones, approximately 72% recorded once. The sequenced sample consisted of PBMCs. The receptor source for this set is a young man in good health and CMV-seronegative.

This clone has just one count. The rearrangement uses TRBV23-1 and TRBJ2-7; D possibly corresponds to TRBD2 (5 bases). TRBV23-1 is annotated as an ORF whose role is uncertain. The V and J ends lost 1 base and 1 base respectively, with 14 bases between them. The CDR3 length is 16 residues. The CDR3 DNA sequence: TGCGCCAGCAGTCAATTTCGGGGTATACTTTCCTACGAGCAGTACGTC. Residues: CASSQFRGILSYEQYV.

J is TRBJ1-4 and V is TRBV6-5; D might be TRBD1 (5 bases). The length of the CDR3 is 13 residues. In germline, CDR1 is MNHEY, CDR2 SVGAGI. With 7 bases removed from V and 8 bases from J, the gap between germline ends came to 14 bases. The CDR3: CASNGGAQEKLFF. CDR3 in DNA: TGTGCCAGCAATGGAGGGGCCCAGGAAAAACTGTTTTTT.

This chain uses TRBV4-1 with TRBJ2-1; D perhaps matches TRBD1 (6 bases). This CDR3 is built from 16 residues. Deletions cut 4 bases from V and 5 bases from J, with 18 bases between. Germline lookup yields CDR1 MGHRA and CDR2 YSYEKL. CDR3 nucleotide sequence: TGCGCCAGCAGCCTCTCCCCAGCAGGGGCTCACAATGAGCAGTTCTTC. Residues: CASSLSPAGAHNEQFF.

This clone appeared a few times. The rearrangement links TRBV19 to TRBJ1-1; no reliable D call. The CDR3 has 11 residues. The V gene's germline CDR1 is LNHDA and CDR2 SQIVND (reference sequence). The V end lost 10 bases, the J end lost 12 bases, and 18 bases lay between the germline ends. CDR3 loop: CAIQRGSETFF. CDR3 nucleotide sequence: TGTGCCATCCAAAGAGGGTCGGAGACTTTCTTT.

The chain is built from TRBV5-1 and TRBJ2-5, with a tentative D call TRBD2 (6 bases). CDR3 length: 14 amino acids. Germline V gene data show CDR1 as SGHRS and CDR2 as YFSETQ. V lost 3 bases, J lost 2 bases, and 11 bases lay in between. CDR3 bases: TGCGCCAGCAGCTCCCCGCGGGGACAAGAGACCCAGTACTTC. The encoded protein is CASSSPRGQETQYF.

The rearrangement links TRBV5-1 to TRBJ1-2; D may be TRBD1 (5 bases). CDR1 is SGHRS and CDR2 is YFSETQ in the germline V gene. This CDR3 has 14 residues. Deletions cut 4 bases from V and 5 bases from J, with 15 bases between. The DNA for the CDR3 is TGCGCCAGCAGCCCACAAGCCGGGGGGTATGGCTACACCTTC. It specifies CASSPQAGGYGYTF.

The chain employs TRBV6-6 and TRBJ2-7; D is unresolved. The CDR3 covers 14 residues. The V end lost 10 bases, the J end lost 9 bases, and 25 bases lay between the germline ends. Germline V gives CDR1 MNHNY, CDR2 SVGAGI (reference sequence). CDR3 sequence (DNA): TGTGCCAAATTGACTGGTGAGAGTCTACGAGGGCAGTACGTC. Translated: CAKLTGESLRGQYV.

This chain uses TRBV18 with TRBJ1-3, with D possibly matching TRBD1 (5 bases). The CDR3 length is 14 residues. The germline V and J ends were trimmed by 3 bases and 5 bases, with 11 bases remaining between them. Looked up from germline, CDR1 is KGHSH and CDR2 is LQKENI. CDR3 sequence (DNA): TGTGCCAGCTCACCGGGGCAGGGAAGAAACACCATATATTTT. Residues: CASSPGQGRNTIYF.

This clone was recorded only once. The V call is TRBV27, the J call TRBJ2-1; 10 bases fit TRBD2. In germline, CDR1 is MNHEY, CDR2 SMNVEV (reference sequence). This CDR3 is 15 amino acids long. Trimming removed 3 bases from V and 6 bases from J; junction bases left unmatched: 5. The CDR3 nucleotides are TGTGCCAGCAGTTTGGGGCCTAGCGGGGGCAATGAGCAGTTCTTC. Translation: CASSLGPSGGNEQFF.

Worth noting for this clone: Compared with germline, one end of the junction differs, possibly owing to a read error. This chain links TRBV6-5 with TRBJ2-4; D might be TRBD1 (5 bases). The length of the CDR3 is 14 residues. The V gene's germline CDR1 is MNHEY and CDR2 SVGAGI. The CDR3 spells CASSYSEQVNSQYF. DNA of the CDR3: TGTGCCAGCAGTTATTCCGAACAGGTTAACAGTCAGTACTTC.

The rearrangement links TRBV5-1 to TRBJ1-1; 7 bases agree with TRBD1. This CDR3 is built from 17 residues. J was trimmed by 4 bases and V by 5 bases; bases with no gene match: 17. In germline, CDR1 is SGHRS, CDR2 YFSETQ. CDR3 sequence (DNA): TGCGCCAGCAGAGAAACCACAGGGGATGTAGGAATCACTGAAGCTTTCTTT. Encoded protein: CASRETTGDVGITEAFF.

The rearrangement uses TRBV2 and TRBJ1-2; tentatively, D is TRBD1 (6 bases). CDR1 is SNHLY and CDR2 is FYNNEI in the germline V gene. Trimming stripped 4 bases from V and 4 bases from J, with 13 bases between. The CDR3 is made up of 14 amino acids. CDR3 protein: CASSAETGSYGYTF. The CDR3 DNA sequence: TGTGCCAGCAGTGCCGAGACAGGAAGCTATGGCTACACCTTC.

The chain uses TRBV5-1 and TRBJ2-2; 9 nucleotides align to TRBD1. Germline values: CDR1 SGHRS, CDR2 YFSETQ. With V trimmed by 2 bases and J by 8 bases, 7 bases remained unmatched. The CDR3 consists of 15 residues. CDR3 region: CASSFSGTGLGELFF. CDR3 nucleotide sequence: TGCGCCAGCAGCTTTTCCGGGACAGGGTTGGGGGAGCTGTTTTTT.

V is TRBV9 and J is TRBJ2-2, with TRBD2 identical over 9 bases. Germline V lookup: CDR1 SGDLS, CDR2 YYNGEE. Unmatched junction bases numbered 4, after V lost 0 bases and J lost 1 base. The CDR3 is made up of 17 amino acids. The CDR3 DNA follows: TGTGCCAGCAGCGTAGGTCCTAGCGGGGAGAACACCGGGGAGCTGTTTTTT. Amino acids: CASSVGPSGENTGELFF.

The chain links TRBV19 to TRBJ1-5; 8 bases fit TRBD1. This CDR3 contains 14 residues. The germline V gene encodes CDR1 LNHDA and CDR2 SQIVND (reference sequence). V lost 3 bases to trimming and J lost 6 bases; unmatched junction nucleotides: 4. The chain's CDR3 is CASSIGQGGQPQHF. In DNA form, the CDR3 reads TGTGCCAGTAGTATCGGACAGGGCGGTCAGCCCCAGCATTTT.

The chain couples TRBV10-1 to TRBJ2-3, with D possibly matching TRBD2 (6 bases). Germline V CDR1 and CDR2: WNHNN, SYGVQD (reference sequence). With 6 bases removed from V and 0 bases from J, the gap between germline ends came to 16 bases. CDR3 length: 16 amino acids. The CDR3, as DNA: TGCGCCAGCAGCCCCGGGGTAGCGGCTAGCACAGATACGCAGTATTTT. Its protein product is CASSPGVAASTDTQYF.

A remark on this clone: The junction departs from germline at one end; a sequencing error may be responsible. The chain has TRBV7-7 and TRBJ2-1; perhaps TRBD2 as D (6 bases). There are 15 residues in the CDR3. Germline lookup yields CDR1 SSHAT and CDR2 FNYEAQ (reference sequence). CDR3 in amino acids: CASSLGDFKYNEQFF. The CDR3 DNA is TGTGCTAGCAGCTTAGGGGACTTTAAGTACAATGAGCAGTTCTTC.

This clone has only one observation. The rearrangement joins TRBV10-1 to TRBJ2-1; tentatively, D is TRBD1 (6 bases). CDR1 and CDR2 from the germline V gene are WNHNN and SYGVQD (reference sequence). Trimming stripped 0 bases from V and 6 bases from J, with 9 bases between. CDR3 length equals 14 residues. The CDR3: CASSESGASNEQFF. The CDR3 DNA follows: TGCGCCAGCAGTGAGTCGGGGGCTAGCAATGAGCAGTTCTTC.